This T cell receptor (beta chain) was identified during a study of beta chain features in type 1 diabetes. Every bit of the isolated RNA underwent reverse transcription, so sequencing read expressed TCRB transcripts. Clones were sequenced by immunoSEQ multiplex PCR, and TCRdb holds only the in-frame ones, with some missing. Here the sample spans 120,000 to 150,000 clones, roughly an eighth being singletons. Study results and limitations: Moderate yet significant TCRB CDR3 shortening was seen in Type 1 diabetes patients in all four CD4+ subsets. Still unanswered here is whether HLA type influences TCRB rearrangement. Compared to healthy donors, patients appeared to have naive, central memory and Treg TCRB repertoires that were more alike.

V was clipped by 1 base and J by 6 bases, with 9 bases between them. The CDR3 has 14 residues. Germline V CDR1 and CDR2: SEHNR, FQNEAQ (reference sequence). The sample holds a few counts of this clone. The antigen is unknown. Every donor provided one heparinised blood draw, which averaged around 120 mL. Via the markers CD45RO/CCR7/CD25/CD127/CD95/CD27, stem cell-like memory, regulatory, central memory and naive CD4+ cells were sorted. This TCR was sampled from a man aged 18 to 30 with type 1 diabetes. The specimen sequenced was central memory CD4+ T cells from blood. The chain uses TRBV7-9 and TRBJ1-4, with D uncertain. The CDR3, as DNA: TGTGCCAGCAGCTTAGTGGGTTACGATGAAAAACTGTTTTTT. It specifies CASSLVGYDEKLFF. The full variable domain, its missing parts supplied by reference TRBV7-9 and TRBJ1-4, is DTGVSQNPRHKITKRGQNVTFRCDPISEHNRLYWYRQTLGQGPEFLTYFQNEAQLEKSRLLSDRFSAERPKGSFSTLEIQRTEQGDSAMYLCASSLVGYDEKLFFGSGTQLSVL.